This passage covers 13 T cell receptor beta chains from one sample sequenced in a study of T cell repertoires in cytomegalovirus infection. TCRdb re-called the reads with MiXCR, one entry per CDR3 protein. This sample yields fewer than 1,000,000 distinct CDR3 sequences, of which approximately 31% are seen a single time; around 15% belongs to the top ten. For these TCRs, the target antigens are not known. Here the sequenced sample was cultured CD8+ T cells from PBMCs, taken from culture after CMV antigen stimulation. All receptors derive from a human donor in good health (CMV status not recorded). Some clones in this sample may be carry-over from other donors' samples.

The chain recombines TRBV6-4 with TRBJ2-1; 7 bases map to TRBD1. V dropped 5 bases and J dropped 4; count of bases not matched to a gene: 8. The CDR3 extends over 15 amino acids. The germline V gene has CDR1 MRHNA and CDR2 SNTAGT. The CDR3 region is CASSTTGTAYNEQFF. The CDR3 DNA sequence: TGTGCCAGCAGTACCACCGGGACAGCGTACAATGAGCAGTTCTTC.

This clonotype was detected only a few times. V usage is TRBV10-2 and J usage is TRBJ2-1, with D perhaps TRBD2 (6 bases). Germline V gene sequence: CDR1 WSHSY, CDR2 SAAADI. Trimming removed 2 bases from V and 2 bases from J, with 16 bases in between. The CDR3 loop spans 17 amino acids. CDR3 sequence (DNA): TGCGCCAGCAGTGAGCGGGGTTGGGGAGGCACCTACAATGAGCAGTTCTTC. Amino acid sequence: CASSERGWGGTYNEQFF.

This clonotype has more than one count but fewer than ten. The chain carries TRBV5-6 and TRBJ2-3, with a tentative D call TRBD1 (7 bases). This CDR3 has 15 residues. Trimming removed 1 base from V and 5 bases from J, with 14 bases in between. Germline loops: CDR1 SGHDT, CDR2 YYEEEE. The CDR3 region is CASSLQGGFEDTQYF. CDR3 nucleotides: TGTGCCAGCAGCTTGCAGGGGGGATTCGAAGATACGCAGTATTTT.

A few counts support this clonotype. CDR3 protein: CSARNSGGRDTQYF. The CDR3 coding sequence is TGCAGTGCTAGGAATAGCGGGGGGCGGGATACGCAGTATTTT. The chain carries TRBV20-1 and TRBJ2-3; the match to TRBD2 covers 10 bases. From germline, CDR1 is DFQATT and CDR2 SNEGSKA (reference sequence). The CDR3 sequence is 14 residues long. Trimming removed 3 bases from V and 6 bases from J; junction bases left unmatched: 6.

V usage is TRBV27 and J usage is TRBJ1-5; 7 bases align to TRBD1. With 4 bases clipped from V and 4 bases from J, the junction kept 10 bases outside the gene matches. The CDR3 loop spans 16 amino acids. In germline, CDR1 is MNHEY, CDR2 SMNVEV (reference sequence). The CDR3 DNA reads TGTGCCAGCAGTTCAACCCAGGGGGGATGGAATCAGCCCCAGCATTTT. This translates into CASSSTQGGWNQPQHF.

J is TRBJ1-1 and V is TRBV5-6, with D maybe TRBD1 (5 bases). Looked up from germline, CDR1 is SGHDT and CDR2 is YYEEEE. The CDR3 totals 14 residues. Trimming removed 6 bases at V and 0 bases at J, with 12 bases between. The CDR3 loop is CASKAGGLNTEAFF. DNA of the CDR3: TGTGCCAGCAAAGCCGGGGGTCTGAACACTGAAGCTTTCTTT.

The chain joins TRBV7-6 to TRBJ2-7; D gene uncertain. Trimming stripped 1 base from V and 5 bases from J, with 15 bases between. The CDR3 spans 15 residues. Germline V gene sequence: CDR1 SGHVS, CDR2 FNYEAQ. The CDR3: CASSLEGYGVDEQYF. CDR3 DNA sequence: TGTGCCAGCAGCTTAGAGGGTTACGGCGTAGACGAGCAGTACTTC.

The chain carries TRBV19 and TRBJ2-3, with D unclear. V was clipped by 3 bases and J by 3 bases, with 13 bases between them. CDR1 is LNHDA and CDR2 is SQIVND in the germline V gene (reference sequence). The CDR3 sequence is 15 residues long. The CDR3 loop reads CASSIAVVGTDTQYF. In nucleotides, the CDR3 is TGTGCCAGTAGTATCGCAGTGGTAGGGACAGATACGCAGTATTTT.

This clonotype has a single count. The V and J genes are TRBV27 and TRBJ1-1; D is perhaps TRBD1 (5 bases). Deletions cut 8 bases from V and 11 bases from J, with 21 bases between. The length of the CDR3 is 13 residues. CDR1 is MNHEY and CDR2 is SMNVEV in the germline V gene (reference sequence). CDR3 bases: TGTGCCAGCCGCCCTATCGGGGGGTTGGGGGCTTTCTTT. Its translation: CASRPIGGLGAFF.

V gene TRBV12-5 combines with J gene TRBJ2-7; D ambiguous. This CDR3 comprises 13 residues. CDR1 is LGHNT and CDR2 is FRNRAP in the germline V gene. Trimming shortened V by 1 base and J by 2 bases, and 6 bases separated the two germline ends. The CDR3 is CASGLGRTYEQYF. As DNA, the CDR3 is TGTGCTAGTGGTTTGGGCCGAACCTACGAGCAGTACTTC.

This rearrangement joins TRBV12-3 or TRBV12-4 to TRBJ1-1, with D possibly being TRBD1 (6 bases). This CDR3 is built from 13 residues. V lost 7 bases and J lost 5, with 14 bases in between. The CDR3 region is CASTDGGWTEAFF. In nucleotides, the CDR3 is TGTGCCAGCACCGACGGGGGCTGGACTGAAGCTTTCTTT.

The rearrangement joins TRBV27 to TRBJ1-6; no definite D call. The CDR3 runs to 16 residues. V dropped 2 bases and J dropped 0 bases, with 8 bases sitting between them. From germline, CDR1 is MNHEY and CDR2 SMNVEV (reference sequence). For the CDR3, the DNA is TGTGCCAGCAGTTTAACCAGGAGCTCCTATAATTCACCCCTCCACTTT. Translation: CASSLTRSSYNSPLHF.

At least ten counts were recorded for this clonotype. The chain recombines TRBV27 with TRBJ2-3; the D gene could be TRBD1 or TRBD2 (5 bases each). This CDR3 is 15 amino acids long. CDR1 is MNHEY, CDR2 SMNVEV, per germline (reference sequence). V was shortened by 2 bases and J by 1 base, with 10 bases between the two germline ends. CDR3 sequence (DNA): TGTGCCAGCAGTTTAAGTCGGGGCCGCACAGATACGCAGTATTTT. It translates to CASSLSRGRTDTQYF.